This TCR beta chain was sequenced during a study of blood T cell repertoires in COVID-19. In the authors' workflow: For nucleated cells, counts were estimated from reference gene primer amplification. Assay: immunoSEQ multiplex PCR; the TCRdb copy retains only in-frame clones and omits some. D and trimming come from the DNA, and the V and J calls and clone size come from that table. The sample includes 150,000 to 250,000 clones, roughly three quarters of them seen just once. Germline V gives CDR1 LNHDA, CDR2 SQIVND (reference sequence). Trimming took 7 bases from V and 5 from J, leaving 24 bases between them. The CDR3 runs 17 residues.

The sample comprised peripheral blood. This receptor was taken from a woman aged 40 to 50 with COVID-19, enrolled during active disease. This chain uses TRBV19 with TRBJ2-1; D possibly corresponds to TRBD2 (6 bases). The CDR3 sequence is CASTRRGGVRGNNEQFF. The DNA for the CDR3 is TGTGCCAGTACCAGACGAGGCGGGGTCCGGGGGAACAATGAGCAGTTCTTC.